This TCR beta chain stems from a study of identical twins. The ends lost 1 base at V and 4 bases at J; junction bases unmatched: 8. The CDR3 consists of 15 residues. Germline V lookup: CDR1 SGDLS, CDR2 YYNGEE. Unique molecular identifiers were present on the cDNA, and a universal primer site came from template switching. TCRdb called the 5' RACE reads again in MiXCR, with one record for every CDR3 protein. This table has over 250,000 distinct CDR3 sequences, 8% to 9.5% appearing once. Only a few counts were recorded for this clonotype. These data are also associated with another study on yellow fever vaccine responses in identical twins.

Sample: CD8+ T cells sorted from blood. The chain joins TRBV9 to TRBJ2-7; 7 bases agree with TRBD1. This sequence was found in a woman between 18 and 30 years old in good health. The CDR3 coding sequence is TGTGCCAGCAGCGTACTTCCCGACAGGGAGTACGAGCAGTACTTC. Its translation: CASSVLPDREYEQYF.